The TCR beta chain under discussion was sequenced for a study of T cells in localized non-small cell lung cancer. Repertoires were generated with immunoSEQ multiplex PCR, while TCRdb's copy carries only in-frame clones and drops some. The repertoire holds some 52,000 clones, more than 80% seen once, with about 18% in the top ten. Comment on this clone: What it binds is not known.

Study observations and caveats: The study found T cell clonality highest in uninvolved adjacent lung, above tumor.

Germline V gene sequence: CDR1 SGHVS, CDR2 FQNEAQ. The CDR3 loop spans 16 amino acids. Trimming took off 2 bases at V and 4 bases at J, with 16 bases between the two ends. J is TRBJ2-3 and V is TRBV7-8; the D gene could be TRBD1 or TRBD2 (6 bases each). The source material was peripheral blood, sampled before any cancer treatment. This receptor was obtained from a male donor aged 60 or over with stage III squamous cell lung carcinoma. The CDR3 spells CASSLLDRGTSDTQYF. The CDR3 DNA is TGTGCCAGCAGCTTATTGGACCGGGGGACATCAGATACGCAGTATTTT.